This T cell receptor beta chain was captured by sequencing in a study of immune characteristics of hereditary and idiopathic chronic pancreatitis. A note on the overall study: Local pancreatic immune cells and TCRbeta repertoires were profiled in hereditary and idiopathic chronic pancreatitis and were compared with control organ donor pancreases. The gDNA-based approach was selected because minimal in vitro experimental manipulation of pancreas-infiltrating T cells was involved. TCRbeta sequencing included roughly five control pancreases, 7 or 8 pancreases with hereditary chronic pancreatitis and 6 pancreases with idiopathic chronic pancreatitis. Study-wide conclusions, independent of this receptor: Chronic pancreatitis caused by alcohol use was excluded from the study. Because patient tissue could only be obtained at the time of TPIAT, differences in disease duration may have influenced the immune findings. Among approximately 12 chronic pancreatitis patients, the number of productive TCR rearrangements showed a positive correlation with disease severity scores. Hereditary and idiopathic chronic pancreatitis differed in Vbeta-Jbeta gene family usage, including TRBV10, TRBV19, TRBV23 and TRBV5. Compared with controls, both chronic pancreatitis groups had significantly higher TCRbeta repertoire diversity and lower clonality.

This clone came up once. Its antigen remains unidentified. Qualities for individual bases were not recorded, and no much larger clone is one base off. CDR1 LNHDA and CDR2 SQIVND are derived from the germline V gene (reference sequence). Taken from cysteine to phenylalanine, the CDR3 has 17 residues. The retained sequence is limited to the CDR3, 51 bases, with the frame set at the first base. Trimming removed 6 bases from V and 2 bases from J, leaving 22 bases between the germline ends. Patients undergoing total pancreatectomy with islet autotransplantation (TPIAT) were the source of the chronic pancreatitis pancreas tissue. No known history of diabetes was present in the included chronic pancreatitis patients. Genomic DNA was extracted directly from bulk pancreas tissue, without T cell sorting, for TCRbeta sequencing. Pancreas tissues from patients and organ donors were collected consecutively at two US centers.

The library was produced with the immunoSEQ multiplex PCR assay. The TCRbeta CDR3 region and neighboring sequences were amplified from pancreatic genomic DNA and then sequenced. In the source study's methods: Productive clonality and productive rearrangement counts were measured along with repertoire diversity, which was expressed as a mean normalized Shannon-Wiener index. The nonparametric Mann-Whitney U test was used to compare repertoire metrics between the control and chronic pancreatitis groups. A shared clonotype was defined as a CDR3beta sequence with the same amino acid composition and length across subjects. This is the immuneACCESS table as TCRdb keeps it, with only in-frame sequences that have V and J called. A part of the clones is gone; compared with another copy, unresolved V genes explain less than half, and the rest is unexplained. V and J calls and clone size follow that table, whereas D and trimming were derived from the DNA. The sample table lists 1,800 or so clones, roughly 80% of them with a count of one. Clones ranked in the top ten supply approximately 16% of the sample.

Rearrangement joined TRBV19 to TRBJ1-2, with no confident D gene call. Material: pancreas tissue with hereditary chronic pancreatitis. The clonotype originates from a human donor with chronic pancreatitis. The base sequence is TGTGCCAGTAGGACGAGTGCACCCGTCGGAGTCAACTATGGCTACACCTTC. It translates as CASRTSAPVGVNYGYTF.